One sample yielded the 30 T cell receptor beta chains listed below, sequenced in a study of graft-versus-host responses after intestinal transplantation. Clones were read by immunoSEQ multiplex PCR, and TCRdb kept only the in-frame ones, dropping some. The sample lists some 110,000 clones; approximately 90% were seen once. What these receptors recognize is not known. Sample: unstimulated CD4+ T cells sorted from spleen or lymph node cells, taken before intestinal transplant. Receptors were obtained from a human donor who received an intestinal transplant.

The gene calls are TRBV2 and TRBJ2-3, with D tentatively TRBD2 (7 bases). The V end was cut by 4 bases, the J end by 9 bases, with 17 bases between. The CDR3 is 14 amino acids. CDR1 and CDR2 (germline): SNHLY, FYNNEI. For the CDR3, the DNA is TGTGCCAGCAGTGTAACTAGGGGGGGAGAAACGCAGTATTTT. The encoded protein is CASSVTRGGETQYF. The full variable domain, in which reference TRBV2 and TRBJ2-3 provide the parts outside the CDR3, is EPEVTQTPSHQVTQMGQEVILRCVPISNHLYFYWYRQILGQKVEFLVSFYNNEISEKSEIFDDQFSVERPDGSNFTLKIRSTKLEDSAMYFCASSVTRGGETQYFGPGTRLTVL.

The J gene is TRBJ1-2, the V gene TRBV6-6, with D possibly being TRBD1 (5 bases). The CDR3 extends over 11 amino acids. Germline V lookup: CDR1 MNHNY, CDR2 SVGAGI (reference sequence). V lost 5 bases, J lost 4 bases, and 5 bases lay in between. The CDR3 reads CASSRGYGYTF. CDR3 nucleotide sequence: TGTGCCAGCAGTAGGGGCTATGGCTACACCTTC.

V usage is TRBV29-1 and J usage is TRBJ1-1, with 8 bases fitting TRBD1. The CDR3 is made up of 15 amino acids. CDR1 is SQVTM and CDR2 is ANQGSEA in the germline V gene. V lost 4 bases to trimming and J lost 4 bases; unmatched junction nucleotides: 11. The CDR3 reads CSVGTGRKRGTEAFF. In nucleotides, the CDR3 is TGCAGCGTTGGGACAGGGCGTAAAAGGGGCACTGAAGCTTTCTTT.

The sample holds one count of this clone. The V call is TRBV29-1, the J call TRBJ1-2; D is uncertain. Germline V CDR1 and CDR2: SQVTM, ANQGSEA. This CDR3 comprises 13 residues. The V end lost 6 bases, the J end lost 2 bases, and 13 bases lay between the germline ends. CDR3 region: CSVEATANYGYTF. The DNA of the CDR3 is TGCAGCGTGGAGGCTACGGCGAACTATGGCTACACCTTC.

The V and J genes are TRBV5-1 and TRBJ2-1, with D possibly TRBD2 on 7 matching bases. Germline V gene lookup returns CDR1 SGHRS and CDR2 YFSETQ. Trimming pared 4 bases from V and 8 bases from J, leaving 22 bases between. The CDR3 totals 16 residues. The CDR3: CASSLGGGPLGDEQFF. DNA for the CDR3: TGCGCCAGCAGCCTTGGGGGGGGGCCCTTGGGGGATGAGCAGTTCTTC.

This CDR3 reads CASSFRDTTNYGYTF. CDR3 sequence (DNA): TGCGCCAGCAGCTTCCGGGACACAACTAACTATGGCTACACCTTC. The rearrangement uses TRBV5-1 and TRBJ1-2; D perhaps matches TRBD1 (6 bases). The CDR3 spans 15 residues. With 2 bases removed from V and 0 bases from J, the gap between germline ends came to 11 bases. CDR1 is SGHRS and CDR2 is YFSETQ in the germline V gene.

This clone was observed a single time. V is TRBV10-2 and J is TRBJ2-5; D is ambiguous. The end of the DNA aligns better with TRBJ2-7, so the J call may be wrong. Per germline, CDR1 WSHSY and CDR2 SAAADI. This CDR3 is 11 amino acids long. CDR3 region: CASSQNYEQYF. Here the CDR3 DNA reads TGCGCCAGCAGCCAGAACTACGAGCAGTACTTC.

The CDR3 DNA follows: TGTGCCAGCAGCTTGGGACTAGCGGGACAAGAGACCCAGTACTTC. Protein sequence: CASSLGLAGQETQYF. The J gene is TRBJ2-5, the V gene TRBV5-4; 11 bases match TRBD2. J lost 2 bases, V lost 0 bases, and 0 bases had no gene match. Germline CDR1 reads SGHNT; CDR2 reads YYREEE (reference sequence). This CDR3 spans 15 amino acids.

The V gene is TRBV11-2, the J gene TRBJ2-1; 7 positions match TRBD2. Germline CDR1 reads SGHAT; CDR2 reads FQNNGV. The CDR3 contains 13 residues. With 8 bases clipped from V and 8 bases from J, the junction kept 9 bases outside the gene matches. CDR3 DNA sequence: TGTGCCAGCCAAAGGACTAGAGTGGATGAGCAGTTCTTC. Translated: CASQRTRVDEQFF.

V usage is TRBV29-1 and J usage is TRBJ2-1; unclear D gene. Trimming shortened V by 4 bases and J by 3 bases, and 7 bases separated the two germline ends. Germline CDR1 and CDR2: SQVTM and ANQGSEA. The CDR3 consists of 12 residues. CDR3 in amino acids: CSVGSFYNEQFF. CDR3 DNA: TGCAGCGTTGGGAGTTTCTACAATGAGCAGTTCTTC.

This chain joins TRBV29-1 and TRBJ1-1; D not certain. The germline CDR1 and CDR2 sequences are SQVTM and ANQGSEA. The CDR3 sequence is 10 residues long. With 2 bases removed from V and 11 bases from J, the gap between germline ends came to 9 bases. The CDR3 sequence: CSVEFAAAFF. CDR3 nucleotide sequence: TGCAGCGTTGAATTTGCGGCCGCTTTCTTT.

This chain joins TRBV5-4 and TRBJ1-2; 8 nucleotides align to TRBD1. The CDR3 covers 15 residues. Germline V lookup: CDR1 SGHNT, CDR2 YYREEE (reference sequence). J gave up 6 bases and V 4 bases, and 11 bases lay outside the gene matches. CDR3 sequence (DNA): TGTGCCAGCAGCAAAGAGATCAGGGGGCGGAATGGCTACACCTTC. Encoded protein: CASSKEIRGRNGYTF. Together with reference TRBV5-4 and TRBJ1-2, the CDR3 gives the full variable domain: ETGVTQSPTHLIKTRGQQVTLRCSSQSGHNTVSWYQQALGQGPQFIFQYYREEENGRGNFPPRFSGLQFPNYSSELNVNALELDDSALYLCASSKEIRGRNGYTFGSGTRLTVV.

This clone was detected a few times. The rearrangement joins TRBV5-6 to TRBJ1-6; D unclear. The germline CDR1 and CDR2 sequences are SGHDT and YYEEEE. V was cut by 4 bases and J by 7 bases, with 18 bases left in between. CDR3 length equals 16 residues. In DNA, the CDR3 is TGTGCCAGCAGCCCGGGGTTCGCCCCCCTCAATTCACCCCTCCACTTT. Translation gives CASSPGFAPLNSPLHF.

This rearrangement joins TRBV29-1 to TRBJ2-5; TRBD1 matches 12 bases. V lost 7 bases to trimming and J lost 4 bases; unmatched junction nucleotides: 7. Germline V gene lookup returns CDR1 SQVTM and CDR2 ANQGSEA. This CDR3 is built from 14 residues. As DNA, the CDR3 is TGCAGCGCCGCCCGGGACAGGGGGCGAGAGACCCAGTACTTC. Translation: CSAARDRGRETQYF.

The CDR3 DNA sequence: TGTGCCAGCACAACGGCCGGGACTAGCAATGAGCAGTTCTTC. Protein product: CASTTAGTSNEQFF. This chain links TRBV7-9 with TRBJ2-1; 8 bases are shared with TRBD2. V dropped 7 bases and J dropped 6; count of bases not matched to a gene: 8. CDR3 length: 14 residues. Per germline, CDR1 SEHNR and CDR2 FQNEAQ (reference sequence).

Details on this clone: Different DNA sequences within this sample yield the same CDR3. This rearrangement joins TRBV4-3 to TRBJ2-2; TRBD1 aligns across 11 bases. The CDR3 loop spans 15 amino acids. CDR1 is LGHNA and CDR2 is YSLEER in the germline V gene. The V segment lost 3 bases and the J segment 4 bases; nucleotides outside the gene matches: 1. CDR3 sequence reads: CASSQDRGRTGELFF. CDR3 in DNA: TGCGCCAGCAGCCAGGACAGGGGGCGCACCGGGGAGCTGTTTTTT.

The V and J genes are TRBV9 and TRBJ2-7; D unresolved. CDR1 is SGDLS, CDR2 YYNGEE, per germline. The length of the CDR3 is 14 residues. The V and J ends lost 0 bases and 7 bases respectively, with 14 bases between them. CDR3 coding DNA: TGTGCCAGCAGCGTAGGCGACCTCAACGGGGAGCAGTACTTC. It encodes CASSVGDLNGEQYF.

V is TRBV5-1 and J is TRBJ2-1, with 14 bases fitting TRBD2. The CDR3 covers 15 residues. J gave up 8 bases and V 4 bases, and 5 bases lay outside the gene matches. The germline V gene encodes CDR1 SGHRS and CDR2 YFSETQ. DNA of the CDR3: TGCGCCAGCAGCGGGACTAGCGGGAGTATTGATGAGCAGTTCTTC. This sequence encodes CASSGTSGSIDEQFF.

On this clone itself: This CDR3 is also generated by other DNA sequences in the sample. The rearrangement links TRBV27 to TRBJ2-3, with D uncertain. V lost 2 bases and J lost 0, with 6 bases in between. The germline V gene has CDR1 MNHEY and CDR2 SMNVEV (reference sequence). The CDR3 has 14 amino acids. CDR3 loop: CASSLSTSTDTQYF. For the CDR3, the DNA is TGTGCCAGCAGTTTAAGTACTAGCACAGATACGCAGTATTTT.

The chain carries TRBV19 and TRBJ2-7, with 12 nucleotides matching TRBD2. Germline CDR1 is LNHDA and CDR2 is SQIVND (reference sequence). This CDR3 region has 16 residues. The trim removed 4 bases at V and 4 bases at J, leaving 8 bases unmatched. The CDR3 is CASSNLAGGHGYEQYF. DNA of the CDR3: TGTGCCAGTAGTAACCTAGCGGGGGGGCACGGTTACGAGCAGTACTTC.

The V and J genes are TRBV6-1 and TRBJ2-7; tentative D call: TRBD2 (5 bases). Germline V gene data show CDR1 as MNHNS and CDR2 as SASEGT. V gave up 7 bases and J gave up 5 bases, with 15 bases separating them. This CDR3 is built from 13 residues. The CDR3 is CASMGYTSHEQYF. The CDR3 bases are TGTGCCAGCATGGGATATACTAGTCACGAGCAGTACTTC.

Written as DNA, the CDR3 is TGCGCCAGCAGTAGGACAGACACCGGGGAGCTGTTTTTT. The encoded protein is CASSRTDTGELFF. The genes are TRBV10-1 and TRBJ2-2, with a weak D call TRBD1 (6 bases). Trimming took off 5 bases at V and 3 bases at J, with 7 bases between the two ends. Germline-derived CDR1 and CDR2 are WNHNN and SYGVQD (reference sequence). The CDR3 contains 13 residues.

The chain recombines TRBV18 with TRBJ1-5, with D maybe TRBD1 (5 bases). The germline CDR1 and CDR2 sequences are KGHSH and LQKENI. Trimming shortened V by 6 bases and J by 5 bases, and 11 bases separated the two germline ends. The CDR3 length is 13 residues. The CDR3 sequence is CASSQQQDQPQHF. The DNA for the CDR3 is TGTGCCAGCTCGCAACAACAGGATCAGCCCCAGCATTTT. The full variable domain, completed using reference TRBV18 and TRBJ1-5, is NAGVMQNPRHLVRRRGQEARLRCSPMKGHSHVYWYRQLPEEGLKFMVYLQKENIIDESGMPKERFSAEFPKEGPSILRIQQVVRGDSAAYFCASSQQQDQPQHFGDGTRLSIL.

The chain couples TRBV18 to TRBJ2-4; no firm D call. Germline V gene data show CDR1 as KGHSH and CDR2 as LQKENI. The CDR3 extends over 15 amino acids. V dropped 3 bases and J dropped 0 bases, with 9 bases sitting between them. The CDR3 protein is CASSPADLAKNIQYF. CDR3 nucleotides: TGTGCCAGCTCACCGGCTGATCTAGCCAAAAACATTCAGTACTTC.

The chain carries TRBV5-1 and TRBJ1-3, with unresolved D. The germline V and J ends were trimmed by 3 bases and 3 bases, with 7 bases remaining between them. Germline CDR1 and CDR2: SGHRS and YFSETQ. This CDR3 contains 13 residues. The CDR3 loop reads CASSSSSGNTIYF. The DNA of the CDR3 is TGCGCCAGCAGCTCGAGTAGTGGAAACACCATATATTTT.

A single count supports this clone. The chain links TRBV29-1 to TRBJ1-1; possible D gene TRBD1, 5 bases. Trimming left V 3 bases short and J 4 bases short, with 15 bases between. Germline V lookup: CDR1 SQVTM, CDR2 ANQGSEA. This CDR3 region has 14 residues. CDR3 residues: CSVERYTTGTEAFF. The CDR3 DNA sequence: TGCAGCGTTGAGAGGTACACAACAGGCACTGAAGCTTTCTTT.

This chain uses TRBV7-3 with TRBJ2-7; 10 positions agree with TRBD2. Germline trimming cut 2 bases from V and 6 bases from J; bases unmatched to any gene: 7. Germline lookup yields CDR1 SGHTA and CDR2 FQGTGA. The CDR3 extends over 15 amino acids. CDR3 loop: CASSLYLAGVGEQYF. As DNA, the CDR3 is TGTGCCAGCAGCTTATATCTAGCGGGAGTTGGCGAGCAGTACTTC.

The rearrangement uses TRBV5-4 and TRBJ2-3, with 7 bases identical to TRBD1. Germline CDR1 and CDR2: SGHNT and YYREEE (reference sequence). The trim removed 4 bases at V and 9 bases at J, leaving 5 bases unmatched. This CDR3 comprises 12 residues. The CDR3 protein is CASSTDRETQYF. CDR3 DNA: TGTGCCAGCAGCACAGACAGGGAGACGCAGTATTTT.

The chain joins TRBV5-4 to TRBJ2-1; D perhaps matches TRBD2 (6 bases). CDR1 and CDR2 from the germline V gene are SGHNT and YYREEE (reference sequence). The CDR3 is 15 residues long. V lost 3 bases and J 4 bases, leaving 14 bases between the germline ends. The CDR3 coding sequence is TGTGCCAGCAGCTCTTTAGGGAGGCCTTACAATGAGCAGTTCTTC. Amino acid sequence: CASSSLGRPYNEQFF.

The chain recombines TRBV2 with TRBJ1-2; TRBD1 aligns across 7 bases. V trimming: 10 bases; J trimming: 6 bases; junction bases outside the gene matches: 14. Germline CDR1 SNHLY, CDR2 FYNNEI. The CDR3 is 14 amino acids. The CDR3 coding sequence is TGTGCCAACCTCCGGGACAGAGGAACGGATGGCTACACCTTC. Its translation is CANLRDRGTDGYTF.